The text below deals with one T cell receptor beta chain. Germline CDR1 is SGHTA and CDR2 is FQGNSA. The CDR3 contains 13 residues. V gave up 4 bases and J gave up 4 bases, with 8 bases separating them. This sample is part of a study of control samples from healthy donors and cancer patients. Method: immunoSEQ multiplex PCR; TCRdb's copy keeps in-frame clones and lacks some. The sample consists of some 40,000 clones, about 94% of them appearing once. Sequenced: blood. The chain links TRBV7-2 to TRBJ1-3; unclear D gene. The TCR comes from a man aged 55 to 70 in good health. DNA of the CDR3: TGTGCCAGCAGCTCCTTCTTCGGAAACACCATATATTTT. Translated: CASSSFFGNTIYF.